The clone carrying this T cell receptor (beta chain) occurred a few times. What it binds is unknown. Germline V CDR1 and CDR2: SGHTA, FQGTGA. The CDR3 has 15 amino acids. Trimming removed 0 bases from V and 1 base from J, with 9 bases in between. Sequenced material consisted of expressed TCRB transcripts (all of the isolated RNA was reverse transcribed). Clones were sequenced by immunoSEQ multiplex PCR, and TCRdb holds only the in-frame ones, with some missing. The table lists about 290,000 clones, about 7.8% of them singletons. The data derive from a study of beta chain features in type 1 diabetes. Study-level findings and limits: Reads derived from cDNA could over-represent cells showing high TCR expression. Equally in patients and controls, PCR might preferentially amplify shorter templates. Diminished insertions and augmented deletions at VDJ junctions characterized type 1 diabetes patients.

The genes are TRBV7-3 and TRBJ1-1, with D possibly matching TRBD1 (5 bases). The sample taken for sequencing was central memory CD4+ T cells from blood. This clonotype was obtained from a woman between 18 and 30 years old in good health. For the CDR3, the DNA is TGTGCCAGCAGCTTAACCGGGGGTCCGAACACTGAAGCTTTCTTT. Encoded protein: CASSLTGGPNTEAFF.